These T cell receptor beta chains were read from a single sample in a study of blood T cell repertoires in COVID-19. Profiling relied on immunoSEQ multiplex PCR, and the TCRdb table lists in-frame clones only, not all of them. The repertoire holds 75,000 to 90,000 clones, with 70% to 90% as singletons. The sample taken for sequencing was peripheral blood. The receptors were gathered from a human donor in a cohort sampled during active COVID-19. Both conserved end residues are part of each CDR3. A D gene is named only where the DNA matches it firmly. Size is stated for part of the rows, as once, few or many counts, or as a class when the clone is expanded.

J: TRBJ1-4; size: -; V: TRBV7-2; D: -; CDR3: CASTPGGASNEKLFF; DNA: TGTGCCAGCACCCCCGGCGGGGCCTCTAATGAAAAACTGTTTTTT
J: TRBJ2-7; size: -; V: TRBV29-1; D: -; CDR3: CSVDGLNPYEQYF; DNA: TGCAGCGTTGACGGTCTAAACCCCTACGAGCAGTACTTC
J: TRBJ2-2; size: few; V: TRBV6-6; D: TRBD2; CDR3: CASSQTGTSGWTGELFF; DNA: TGTGCCAGCAGTCAAACAGGGACTAGCGGATGGACCGGGGAGCTGTTTTTT
J: TRBJ2-3; size: -; V: TRBV5-1; D: TRBD2; CDR3: CASSMPLAGVTDTQYF; DNA: TGCGCCAGCAGCATGCCACTAGCGGGAGTCACAGATACGCAGTATTTT
J: TRBJ2-7; size: -; V: TRBV5-1; D: TRBD2; CDR3: CASSWAGGGPEEQYF; DNA: TGCGCCAGCAGCTGGGCCGGCGGGGGTCCAGAAGAGCAGTACTTC
J: TRBJ1-1; size: once; V: TRBV2; D: -; CDR3: CASSEGGGGRFGTEAFF; DNA: TGTGCCAGCAGTGAAGGAGGTGGGGGCCGTTTTGGCACTGAAGCTTTCTTT
J: TRBJ2-3; size: -; V: TRBV7-2; D: TRBD1; CDR3: CASSLVGQGVDTQYF; DNA: TGTGCCAGCAGCTTAGTGGGACAGGGGGTGGATACGCAGTATTTT
J: TRBJ2-2; size: -; V: TRBV19; D: TRBD2; CDR3: CASSQGTSGGAGELFF; DNA: TGTGCCAGTAGCCAAGGGACTAGCGGGGGGGCCGGGGAGCTGTTTTTT
J: TRBJ1-5; size: -; V: TRBV6-6; D: TRBD1; CDR3: CASSGQGLNQPQHF; DNA: TGTGCCAGCAGTGGACAGGGTTTAAATCAGCCCCAGCATTTT
J: TRBJ2-1; size: -; V: TRBV30; D: -; CDR3: CAWIVGAGNEQFF; DNA: TGTGCCTGGATAGTGGGGGCCGGCAATGAGCAGTTCTTC
J: TRBJ2-7; size: few; V: TRBV9; D: -; CDR3: CASSVRAGQAYEQYF; DNA: TGTGCCAGCAGCGTGAGAGCGGGACAAGCCTACGAGCAGTACTTC
J: TRBJ1-5; size: few; V: TRBV19; D: -; CDR3: CASTLQGSGQPQHF; DNA: TGTGCCAGTACCCTACAGGGCTCGGGTCAGCCCCAGCATTTT
J: TRBJ2-7; size: -; V: TRBV5-5; D: TRBD1; CDR3: CASRGLGTAFAEQYF; DNA: TGTGCCAGCAGGGGGCTTGGGACAGCCTTCGCGGAGCAGTACTTC
J: TRBJ1-3; size: -; V: TRBV9; D: -; CDR3: CASSKGVISGNTIYF; DNA: TGTGCCAGCAGCAAGGGGGTGATTTCTGGAAACACCATATATTTT
J: TRBJ2-7; size: -; V: TRBV7-2; D: -; CDR3: CASSRNRAYEQYF; DNA: TGTGCCAGCAGCCGCAACAGGGCATACGAGCAGTACTTC
J: TRBJ2-1; size: once; V: TRBV7-3; D: TRBD2; CDR3: CASSRTGVAGAHEQFF; DNA: TGTGCCAGCAGCCGCACCGGGGTAGCGGGAGCCCATGAGCAGTTCTTC
J: TRBJ1-3; size: -; V: TRBV11-1; D: TRBD1; CDR3: CASSGRDSGNTIYF; DNA: TGTGCCAGCAGCGGCCGGGACAGTGGAAACACCATATATTTT
J: TRBJ2-7; size: -; V: TRBV30; D: -; CDR3: CAWTLSGTRSYEQYF; DNA: TGTGCCTGGACCCTATCCGGGACAAGATCCTACGAGCAGTACTTC
J: TRBJ1-1; size: -; V: TRBV7-2; D: -; CDR3: CASSLVPGTELAFF; DNA: TGTGCCAGCAGCTTAGTCCCCGGGACTGAGTTGGCTTTCTTT
J: TRBJ2-1; size: few; V: TRBV19; D: TRBD1; CDR3: CASSTRQGEKGEQFF; DNA: TGTGCCAGTAGTACCCGACAGGGGGAAAAAGGTGAGCAGTTCTTC
J: TRBJ1-3; size: -; V: TRBV6-5; D: -; CDR3: CASSYQGIGNTIYF; DNA: TGTGCCAGCAGTTACCAGGGAATTGGAAACACCATATATTTT
J: TRBJ1-2; size: few; V: TRBV28; D: -; CDR3: CASTLGASNYGYTF; DNA: TGTGCCAGCACCTTGGGGGCATCTAACTATGGCTACACCTTC
J: TRBJ1-1; size: -; V: TRBV19; D: -; CDR3: CASLAGAVNTEAFF; DNA: TGTGCCAGCCTGGCAGGGGCAGTGAACACTGAAGCTTTCTTT
J: TRBJ1-2; size: -; V: TRBV28; D: -; CDR3: CASSITGNGYTF; DNA: TGTGCCAGCAGCATAACGGGGAATGGCTACACCTTC
J: TRBJ2-7; size: few; V: TRBV2; D: TRBD2; CDR3: CASSESRLAGSYEQYF; DNA: TGTGCCAGCAGTGAAAGTAGACTAGCGGGCTCCTACGAGCAGTACTTC
J: TRBJ2-5; size: -; V: TRBV2; D: TRBD1; CDR3: CASSVDRGETQYF; DNA: TGTGCCAGCAGCGTGGACAGGGGAGAGACCCAGTACTTC
J: TRBJ1-6; size: -; V: TRBV28; D: -; CDR3: CASSSPRGGNSPLHF; DNA: TGTGCCAGCAGTTCCCCCCGCGGGGGCAATTCACCCCTCCACTTT
J: TRBJ2-7; size: -; V: TRBV4-2; D: TRBD1; CDR3: CASSQGDRAHEQYF; DNA: TGTGCCAGCAGCCAAGGGGACAGGGCACACGAGCAGTACTTC
J: TRBJ2-7; size: once; V: TRBV7-2; D: -; CDR3: CASRRERGGPYEQYF; DNA: TGTGCCAGCAGAAGGGAACGGGGAGGCCCCTACGAGCAGTACTTC
J: TRBJ1-5; size: -; V: TRBV7-2; D: -; CDR3: CASSLNSYNQPQHF; DNA: TGTGCCAGCAGCCTGAACAGCTACAATCAGCCCCAGCATTTT
J: TRBJ2-3; size: -; V: TRBV9; D: -; CDR3: CASSVGQASTDTQYF; DNA: TGTGCCAGCAGCGTAGGGCAGGCTAGCACAGATACGCAGTATTTT
J: TRBJ2-5; size: -; V: TRBV19; D: TRBD1; CDR3: CASSSLPGTGQETQYF; DNA: TGTGCCAGTAGTAGCCTCCCCGGGACAGGGCAAGAGACCCAGTACTTC
J: TRBJ1-1; size: few; V: TRBV5-1; D: -; CDR3: CASSLSVNTEAFF; DNA: TGCGCCAGCAGTCTATCCGTCAACACTGAAGCTTTCTTT
J: TRBJ2-5; size: -; V: TRBV29-1; D: -; CDR3: CSVDPLQALNTQYF; DNA: TGCAGCGTTGACCCTCTGCAGGCCCTGAACACCCAGTACTTC
J: TRBJ2-6; size: -; V: TRBV5-1; D: -; CDR3: CASSVDIQGSGANVLTF; DNA: TGCGCCAGCAGCGTGGACATTCAGGGCTCTGGGGCCAACGTCCTGACTTTC
J: TRBJ1-4; size: -; V: TRBV6-2/TRBV6-3; D: -; CDR3: CASSSPLGATNEKLFF; DNA: TGTGCCAGCAGTTCCCCCCTCGGGGCAACTAATGAAAAACTGTTTTTT
J: TRBJ2-5; size: -; V: TRBV5-1; D: -; CDR3: CASGYDTSQETQYF; DNA: TGCGCCAGCGGTTACGACACGTCGCAAGAGACCCAGTACTTC
J: TRBJ2-6; size: -; V: TRBV5-1; D: -; CDR3: CASSLGREANVLTF; DNA: TGCGCCAGCAGCTTGGGACGGGAGGCCAACGTCCTGACTTTC
J: TRBJ1-2; size: -; V: TRBV6-5; D: -; CDR3: CASSHYRAANYGYTF; DNA: TGTGCCAGCAGCCATTACAGGGCTGCTAACTATGGCTACACCTTC
J: TRBJ1-4; size: -; V: TRBV28; D: TRBD1; CDR3: CASSPDRGREKLFF; DNA: TGTGCCAGCAGTCCAGACAGGGGGCGGGAAAAACTGTTTTTT
J: TRBJ2-3; size: -; V: TRBV19; D: -; CDR3: CASSSRAGRDTQYF; DNA: TGTGCCAGTAGTAGTCGGGCGGGGAGGGATACGCAGTATTTT
J: TRBJ2-7; size: -; V: TRBV11-3; D: TRBD1; CDR3: CASSLAGTDSYEQYF; DNA: TGTGCCAGCAGCTTAGCTGGGACAGATTCCTACGAGCAGTACTTC
J: TRBJ2-7; size: -; V: TRBV28; D: -; CDR3: CASSDTPFRREKYF; DNA: TGTGCCAGCAGTGATACACCTTTCCGACGGGAGAAGTACTTC
J: TRBJ2-3; size: -; V: TRBV6-6; D: TRBD2; CDR3: CASSYGTSGSTDTQYF; DNA: TGTGCCAGCAGTTATGGGACTAGCGGGAGCACAGATACGCAGTATTTT
J: TRBJ2-1; size: -; V: TRBV5-5; D: TRBD1; CDR3: CASSIRTGDYNEQFF; DNA: TGTGCCAGCAGTATCAGGACAGGGGACTACAATGAGCAGTTCTTC
J: TRBJ2-5; size: -; V: TRBV19; D: TRBD1; CDR3: CASSIPAGGEETQYF; DNA: TGTGCCAGTAGTATCCCCGCAGGGGGCGAAGAGACCCAGTACTTC
J: TRBJ2-3; size: -; V: TRBV30; D: TRBD2; CDR3: CAWSVRTSGNTDTQYF; DNA: TGTGCCTGGAGTGTGCGGACTAGCGGGAACACAGATACGCAGTATTTT
J: TRBJ2-5; size: once; V: TRBV5-1; D: -; CDR3: CASSLEGWGRETQYF; DNA: TGCGCCAGCAGCCTGGAGGGTTGGGGGCGAGAGACCCAGTACTTC
J: TRBJ2-7; size: -; V: TRBV7-9; D: TRBD1; CDR3: CASSPGQGNNEQYF; DNA: TGTGCCAGCAGCCCTGGACAGGGGAACAACGAGCAGTACTTC
J: TRBJ2-1; size: -; V: TRBV7-2; D: TRBD2; CDR3: CASSSGLASEQFF; DNA: TGTGCCAGCAGCTCGGGACTAGCCAGTGAGCAGTTCTTC
J: TRBJ1-2; size: -; V: TRBV19; D: -; CDR3: CASTTLTGPGGYGYTF; DNA: TGTGCCAGTACCACCCTCACTGGGCCCGGAGGCTATGGCTACACCTTC
J: TRBJ1-2; size: -; V: TRBV9; D: TRBD1; CDR3: CASSTNRDRGTNYGYTF; DNA: TGTGCCAGCAGTACGAACCGGGACAGGGGCACGAACTATGGCTACACCTTC
J: TRBJ1-3; size: few; V: TRBV19; D: TRBD1; CDR3: CASRDRVVRSGNTIYF; DNA: TGTGCCAGTAGAGACAGGGTGGTCAGGTCTGGAAACACCATATATTTT
J: TRBJ2-7; size: few; V: TRBV11-1; D: TRBD2; CDR3: CASAGRGSNSYEQYF; DNA: TGTGCCAGCGCGGGGCGCGGGAGTAACTCCTACGAGCAGTACTTC
J: TRBJ2-7; size: -; V: TRBV7-9; D: TRBD2; CDR3: CASTYALGGGLSYEQYF; DNA: TGTGCCAGCACCTACGCCTTGGGCGGGGGGCTCTCCTACGAGCAGTACTTC
J: TRBJ2-7; size: -; V: TRBV7-2; D: TRBD1; CDR3: CASSLAGTESYEQYF; DNA: TGTGCCAGCAGCTTAGCCGGGACAGAGTCCTACGAGCAGTACTTC
J: TRBJ1-1; size: few; V: TRBV11-2; D: TRBD1; CDR3: CASSPGRGTGAMNTEAFF; DNA: TGTGCCAGCAGCCCCGGACGCGGGACAGGGGCGATGAACACTGAAGCTTTCTTT
J: TRBJ2-1; size: once; V: TRBV18; D: -; CDR3: CASSREREGEQFF; DNA: TGTGCCAGCTCACGGGAGAGGGAAGGTGAGCAGTTCTTC
J: TRBJ1-1; size: -; V: TRBV19; D: -; CDR3: CASMRGGTEAFF; DNA: TGTGCCAGTATGCGGGGGGGCACTGAAGCTTTCTTT